The clone carrying this T cell receptor beta chain was seen ten or more times. Its antigen remains unknown. This sample is drawn from a study of T cells in Graves' hyperthyroidism and ophthalmopathy. Regarding the study as a whole: For ophthalmopathy, model prediction preceded onset by a median roughly 6.2 months.

Researchers barred patients who had uncontrolled infection, other autoimmune disease, pregnancy or lactation. The CDR3 is 14 amino acids. Germline CDR1 reads DFQATT; CDR2 reads SNEGSKA (reference sequence). V lost 6 bases and J lost 3; bases outside the gene matches: 4. TCR beta CDR3 sequences were amplified from RNA transcripts. HTBI primers were used for first-round RT-PCR of the TCR CDR3. MiXCR, run by TCRdb on the multiplex PCR reads, gives a single entry per CDR3 protein. Found here are some 490,000 distinct CDR3 sequences, roughly 15% of them singletons; the top ten hold over 25%. The sample consisted of blood. This TCR derives from a woman in her thirties with Graves' ophthalmopathy. The chain combines TRBV20-1 with TRBJ2-7, with TRBD2 identical over 14 bases. The CDR3 DNA sequence: TGCAGTGCCCGACTAGCGGGAGGGATCTACGAGCAGTACTTC. Translating gives CSARLAGGIYEQYF.